This T cell receptor (beta chain) was recovered during a study of T cell changes during pregnancy in multiple sclerosis. The method was immunoSEQ multiplex PCR; TCRdb's version includes in-frame clones alone and lacks a portion of them. The table has approximately 60,000 clones, over 75% seen once. The length of the CDR3 is 15 residues. Trimming took off 0 bases at V and 10 bases at J, with 19 bases between the two ends. CDR1 is SGHRS and CDR2 is YFSETQ in the germline V gene. The sample holds one count of this clone. The chain joins TRBV5-1 to TRBJ1-2; D possibly corresponds to TRBD1 (6 bases). This sample comprised peripheral blood, obtained before pregnancy. The TCR sequence derives from a female donor with multiple sclerosis, enrolled in a pregnancy study. CDR3 coding DNA: TGCGCCAGCAGCTTGGAACTGGGGGCAGGGTCACACTACACCTTC. It encodes CASSLELGAGSHYTF.